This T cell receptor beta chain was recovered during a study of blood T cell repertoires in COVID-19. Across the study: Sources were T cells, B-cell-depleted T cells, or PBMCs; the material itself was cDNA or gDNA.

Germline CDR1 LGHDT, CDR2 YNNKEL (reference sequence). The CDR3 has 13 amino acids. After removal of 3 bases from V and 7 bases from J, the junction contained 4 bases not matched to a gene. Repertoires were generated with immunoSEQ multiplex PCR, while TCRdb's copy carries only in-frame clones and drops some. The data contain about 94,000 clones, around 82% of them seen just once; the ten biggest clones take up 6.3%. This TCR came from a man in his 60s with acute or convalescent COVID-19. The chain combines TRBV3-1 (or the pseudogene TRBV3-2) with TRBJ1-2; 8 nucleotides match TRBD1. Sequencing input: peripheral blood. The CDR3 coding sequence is TGTGCCAGCAGCCAGTCAGGGGGCGGTGGCTACACCTTC. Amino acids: CASSQSGGGGYTF.